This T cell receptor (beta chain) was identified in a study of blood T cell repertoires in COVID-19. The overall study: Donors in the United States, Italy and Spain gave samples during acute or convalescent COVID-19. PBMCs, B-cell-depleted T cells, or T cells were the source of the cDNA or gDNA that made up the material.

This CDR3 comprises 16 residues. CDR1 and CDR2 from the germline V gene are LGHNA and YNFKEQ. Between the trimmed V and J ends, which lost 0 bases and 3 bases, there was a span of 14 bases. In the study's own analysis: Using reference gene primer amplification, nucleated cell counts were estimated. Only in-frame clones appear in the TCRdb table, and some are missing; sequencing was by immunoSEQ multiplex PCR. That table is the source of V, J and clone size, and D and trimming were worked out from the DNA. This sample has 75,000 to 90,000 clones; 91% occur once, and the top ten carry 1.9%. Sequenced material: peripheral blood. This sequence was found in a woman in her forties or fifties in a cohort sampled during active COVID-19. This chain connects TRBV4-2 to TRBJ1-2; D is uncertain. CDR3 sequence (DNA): TGTGCCAGCAGCCAAGATGAGGGCCGATCCCACTATGGCTACACCTTC. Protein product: CASSQDEGRSHYGYTF.